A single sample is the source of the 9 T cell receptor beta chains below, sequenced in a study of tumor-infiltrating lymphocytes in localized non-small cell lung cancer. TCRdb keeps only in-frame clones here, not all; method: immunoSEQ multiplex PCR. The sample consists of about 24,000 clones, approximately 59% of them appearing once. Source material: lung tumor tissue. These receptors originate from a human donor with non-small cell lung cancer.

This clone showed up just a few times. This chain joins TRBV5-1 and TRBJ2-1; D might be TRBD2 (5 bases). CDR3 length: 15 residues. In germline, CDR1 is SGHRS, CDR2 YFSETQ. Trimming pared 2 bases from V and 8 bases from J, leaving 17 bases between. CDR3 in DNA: TGCGCCAGCAGCTTAGGTCTAGCCTTGTCTGATGAGCAGTTCTTC. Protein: CASSLGLALSDEQFF.

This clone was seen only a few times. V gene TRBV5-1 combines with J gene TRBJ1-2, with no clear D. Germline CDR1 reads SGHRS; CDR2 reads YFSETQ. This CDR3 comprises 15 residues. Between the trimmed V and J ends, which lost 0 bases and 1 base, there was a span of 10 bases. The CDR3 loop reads CASSLVSDGNYGYTF. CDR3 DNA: TGCGCCAGCAGCTTGGTGTCAGACGGTAACTATGGCTACACCTTC.

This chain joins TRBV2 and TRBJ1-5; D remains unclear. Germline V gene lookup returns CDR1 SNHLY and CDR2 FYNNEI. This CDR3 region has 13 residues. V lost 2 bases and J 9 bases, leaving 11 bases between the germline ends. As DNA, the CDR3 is TGTGCCAGCAGTGAAATTGCGTCTGGGCCCCAGCATTTT. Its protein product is CASSEIASGPQHF.

CDR3 amino acids: CASTRTVYEQYF. The CDR3 coding sequence is TGTGCCAGCACCAGGACGGTCTACGAGCAGTACTTC. The V call is TRBV2, the J call TRBJ2-7; no clear D gene. The length of the CDR3 is 12 residues. CDR1 and CDR2 from the germline V gene are SNHLY and FYNNEI. V gave up 7 bases and J gave up 3 bases, with 10 bases separating them.

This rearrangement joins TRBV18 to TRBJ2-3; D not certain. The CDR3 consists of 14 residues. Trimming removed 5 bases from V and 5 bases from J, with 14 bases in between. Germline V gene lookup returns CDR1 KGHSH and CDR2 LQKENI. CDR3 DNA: TGTGCCAGCTCATATAATTTGGCGGAAGATACGCAGTATTTT. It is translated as CASSYNLAEDTQYF.

CDR3 nucleotides: TGCGCCAGCAGCCAAGAAGGAGGGACTAGGGGGGATACGCAGTATTTT. Amino acid sequence: CASSQEGGTRGDTQYF. The genes are TRBV4-1 and TRBJ2-3; 8 nucleotides agree with TRBD2. This CDR3 region has 16 residues. Germline CDR1 reads MGHRA; CDR2 reads YSYEKL. Trimming cost V 0 bases and J 6 bases; bases outside gene matches: 8.

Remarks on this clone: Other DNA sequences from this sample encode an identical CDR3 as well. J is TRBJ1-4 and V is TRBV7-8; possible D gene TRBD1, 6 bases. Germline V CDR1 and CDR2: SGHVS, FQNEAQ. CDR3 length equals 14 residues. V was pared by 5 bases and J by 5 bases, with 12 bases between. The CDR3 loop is CASSRAGQNEKLFF. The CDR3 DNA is TGTGCCAGCAGCCGGGCGGGACAAAATGAAAAACTGTTTTTT.

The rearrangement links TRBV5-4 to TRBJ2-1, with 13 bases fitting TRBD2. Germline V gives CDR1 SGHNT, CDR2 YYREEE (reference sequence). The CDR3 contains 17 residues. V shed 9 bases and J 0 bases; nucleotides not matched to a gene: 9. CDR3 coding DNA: TGTGCCACCGGGACTAGCGGGGCCCTTAGCTCCTACAATGAGCAGTTCTTC. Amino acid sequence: CATGTSGALSSYNEQFF.

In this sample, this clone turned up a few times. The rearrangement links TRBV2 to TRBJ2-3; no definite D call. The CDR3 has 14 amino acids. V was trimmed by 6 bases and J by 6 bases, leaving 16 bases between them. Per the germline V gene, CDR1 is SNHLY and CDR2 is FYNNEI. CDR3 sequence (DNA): TGTGCCAGCAGGGGCCGTGGCTCTGAGGATACGCAGTATTTT. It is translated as CASRGRGSEDTQYF.